Sequencing of this T cell receptor (beta chain) was carried out in a study of identical twins. Findings and caveats of the study: Memory repertoires showed no such pattern, whereas abundant cord blood beta clonotypes carried fewer insertions. Model-predicted out-of-frame TCR alpha sharing fell below observed values in monozygotic twins. Those out-of-frame alpha sequences shared by twins showed an excess of low generation probability.

TCRdb ran MiXCR on the 5' RACE reads and lists one entry per CDR3 protein. Of about 690,000 distinct CDR3 sequences listed, 21% are singletons. A word on this clonotype: Its antigen is unknown.

These records were also assigned to another study, of T cells expressing NK-cell markers. Per that paper: One of eight sequenced donors was HCMV-seronegative; the other seven were seropositive.

The TCR originated in a young woman in good health. The sequenced sample consisted of PBMCs.

CDR3: CASLRTALGEQFF. The DNA of the CDR3 is TGTGCCAGCCTCAGGACGGCCTTGGGAGAGCAGTTCTTC. This sequence joins TRBV12-3 or TRBV12-4 and TRBJ2-1, with no clear D. The ends were cut back, 8 bases at V and 10 bases at J, with 18 bases in the middle. The CDR3 loop spans 13 amino acids.